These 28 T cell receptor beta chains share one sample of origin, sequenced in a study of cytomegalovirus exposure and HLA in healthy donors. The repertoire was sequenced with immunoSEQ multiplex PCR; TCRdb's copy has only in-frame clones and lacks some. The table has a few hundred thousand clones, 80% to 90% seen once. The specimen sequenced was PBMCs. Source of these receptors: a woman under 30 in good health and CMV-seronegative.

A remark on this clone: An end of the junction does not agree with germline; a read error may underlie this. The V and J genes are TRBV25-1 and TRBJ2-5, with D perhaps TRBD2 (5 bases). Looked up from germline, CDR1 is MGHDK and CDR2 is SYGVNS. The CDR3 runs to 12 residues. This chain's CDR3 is CASSEGWEIQYF. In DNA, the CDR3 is TGTGCCAGCAGTGAAGGTTGGGAGATCCAGTACTTC.

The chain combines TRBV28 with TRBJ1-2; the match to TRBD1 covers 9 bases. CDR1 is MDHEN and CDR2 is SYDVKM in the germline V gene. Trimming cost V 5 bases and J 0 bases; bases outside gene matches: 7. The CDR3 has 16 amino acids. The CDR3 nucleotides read TGTGCCAGCAGTGATCCGGGACAGGGAGCTAACTATGGCTACACCTTC. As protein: CASSDPGQGANYGYTF.

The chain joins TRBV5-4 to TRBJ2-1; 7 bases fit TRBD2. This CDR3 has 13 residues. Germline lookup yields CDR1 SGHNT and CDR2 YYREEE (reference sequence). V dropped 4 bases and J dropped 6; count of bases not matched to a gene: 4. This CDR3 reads CASSLSGANEQFF. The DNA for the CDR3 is TGTGCCAGCAGCCTCAGCGGGGCCAATGAGCAGTTCTTC.

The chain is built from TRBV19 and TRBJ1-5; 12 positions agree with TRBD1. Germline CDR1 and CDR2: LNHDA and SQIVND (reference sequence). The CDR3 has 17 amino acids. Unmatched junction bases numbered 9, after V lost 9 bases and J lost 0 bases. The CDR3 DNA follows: TGTGCCAGCAGGAGGGGGACAGGGGGCTATAGCAATCAGCCCCAGCATTTT. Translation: CASRRGTGGYSNQPQHF. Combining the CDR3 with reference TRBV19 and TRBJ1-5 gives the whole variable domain DGGITQSPKYLFRKEGQNVTLSCEQNLNHDAMYWYRQDPGQGLRLIYYSQIVNDFQKGDIAEGYSVSREKKESFPLTVTSAQKNPTAFYLCASRRGTGGYSNQPQHFGDGTRLSIL.

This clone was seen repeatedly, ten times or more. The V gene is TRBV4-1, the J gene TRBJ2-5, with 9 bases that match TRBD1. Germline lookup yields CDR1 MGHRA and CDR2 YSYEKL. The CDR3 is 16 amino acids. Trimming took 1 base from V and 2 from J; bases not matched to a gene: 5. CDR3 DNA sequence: TGCGCCAGCAGCCAAGGCCCCGGGACAGGGCAAGAGACCCAGTACTTC. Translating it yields CASSQGPGTGQETQYF.

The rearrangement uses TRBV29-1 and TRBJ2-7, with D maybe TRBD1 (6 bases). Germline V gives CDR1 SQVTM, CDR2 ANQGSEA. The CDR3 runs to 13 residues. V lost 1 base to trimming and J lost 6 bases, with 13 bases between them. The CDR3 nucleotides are TGCAGCGTTGAAGTCACAGGGATCGGCGAGCAGTACTTC. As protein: CSVEVTGIGEQYF.

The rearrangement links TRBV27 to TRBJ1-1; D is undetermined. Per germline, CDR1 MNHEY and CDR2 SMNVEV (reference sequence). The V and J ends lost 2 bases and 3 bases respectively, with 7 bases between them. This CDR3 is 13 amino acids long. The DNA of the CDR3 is TGTGCCAGCAGTTTAGGCCGTCACACTGAAGCTTTCTTT. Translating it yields CASSLGRHTEAFF.

The CDR3 sequence is CASSLWTGRYGYTF. Here the CDR3 DNA reads TGTGCCAGCAGCTTATGGACAGGGCGGTATGGCTACACCTTC. This chain uses TRBV7-8 with TRBJ1-2; TRBD1 matches at 8 bases. Germline CDR1 is SGHVS and CDR2 is FQNEAQ. Losses at the gene ends were 2 bases for V and 5 bases for J; bases not matched to a gene: 4. The CDR3 sequence is 14 residues long.

The CDR3 loop is CASSPRSTGKKRFSGEAFF. In DNA form, the CDR3 reads TGTGCCAGCAGTCCTCGCTCGACAGGCAAAAAGCGCTTTTCGGGAGAAGCTTTCTTT. This chain joins TRBV27 and TRBJ1-1, with D maybe TRBD1 (6 bases). This CDR3 comprises 19 residues. Germline CDR1 and CDR2: MNHEY and SMNVEV (reference sequence). Trimming took 5 bases from V and 8 from J, leaving 33 bases between them.

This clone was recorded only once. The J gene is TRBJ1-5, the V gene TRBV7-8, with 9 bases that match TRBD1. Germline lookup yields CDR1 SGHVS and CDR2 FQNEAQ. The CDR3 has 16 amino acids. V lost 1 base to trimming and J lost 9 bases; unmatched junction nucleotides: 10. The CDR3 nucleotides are TGTGCCAGCAGCTTAGGGGACAGGGTGAGTTTTCCGCCCCAGCATTTT. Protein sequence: CASSLGDRVSFPPQHF.

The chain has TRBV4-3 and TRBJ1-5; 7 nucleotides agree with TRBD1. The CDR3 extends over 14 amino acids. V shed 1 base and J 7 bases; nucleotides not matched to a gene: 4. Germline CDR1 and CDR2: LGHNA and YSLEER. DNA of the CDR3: TGCGCCAGCAGCCAAGGACAGGGTGGACAGCCCCAGCATTTT. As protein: CASSQGQGGQPQHF.

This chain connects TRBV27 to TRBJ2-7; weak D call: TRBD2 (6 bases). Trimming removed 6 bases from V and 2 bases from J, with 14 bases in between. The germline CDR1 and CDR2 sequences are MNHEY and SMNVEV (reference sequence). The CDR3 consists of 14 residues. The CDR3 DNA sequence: TGTGCCAGCAGCATAAACCGGGGGACCTACGAGCAGTACTTC. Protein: CASSINRGTYEQYF.

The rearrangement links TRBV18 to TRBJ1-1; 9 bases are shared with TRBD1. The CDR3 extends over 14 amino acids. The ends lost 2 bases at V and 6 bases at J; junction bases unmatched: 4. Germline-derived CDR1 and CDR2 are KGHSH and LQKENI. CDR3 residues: CASSPDRGIPEAFF. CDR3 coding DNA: TGTGCCAGCTCACCAGACAGGGGGATCCCTGAAGCTTTCTTT.

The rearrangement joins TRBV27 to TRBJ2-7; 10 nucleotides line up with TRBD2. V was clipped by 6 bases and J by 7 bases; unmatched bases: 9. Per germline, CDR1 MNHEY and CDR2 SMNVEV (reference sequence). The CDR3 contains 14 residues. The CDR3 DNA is TGTGCCAGCAGCTCTAGCGGGGGCTGGGGAGAGCAGTACTTC. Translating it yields CASSSSGGWGEQYF.

The CDR3: CASSLGSSSGARTDTQYF. The DNA of the CDR3 is TGTGCCAGCAGCTTAGGGTCCAGTAGCGGGGCCCGCACAGATACGCAGTATTTT. The rearrangement joins TRBV7-2 to TRBJ2-3; 8 nucleotides match TRBD2. The V segment lost 1 base and the J segment 1 base; nucleotides outside the gene matches: 10. The CDR3 is 18 residues long. Germline V CDR1 and CDR2: SGHTA, FQGNSA.

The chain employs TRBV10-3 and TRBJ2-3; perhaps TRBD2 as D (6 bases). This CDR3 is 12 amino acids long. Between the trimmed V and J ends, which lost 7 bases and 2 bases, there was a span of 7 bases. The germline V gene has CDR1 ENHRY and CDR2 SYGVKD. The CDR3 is CAITGDTDTQYF. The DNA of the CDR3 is TGTGCCATCACGGGGGACACAGATACGCAGTATTTT.

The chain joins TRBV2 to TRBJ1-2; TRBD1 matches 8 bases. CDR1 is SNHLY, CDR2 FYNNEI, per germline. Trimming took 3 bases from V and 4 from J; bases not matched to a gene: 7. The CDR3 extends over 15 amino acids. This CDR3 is CASSDTGTGTYGYTF. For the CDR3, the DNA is TGTGCCAGCAGTGACACCGGGACAGGCACCTATGGCTACACCTTC.

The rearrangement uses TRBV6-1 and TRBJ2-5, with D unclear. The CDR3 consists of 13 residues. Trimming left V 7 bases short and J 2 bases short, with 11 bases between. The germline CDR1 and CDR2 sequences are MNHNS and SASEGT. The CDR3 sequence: CASTVSRQETQYF. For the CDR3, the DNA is TGTGCCAGCACCGTTTCGAGGCAAGAGACCCAGTACTTC.

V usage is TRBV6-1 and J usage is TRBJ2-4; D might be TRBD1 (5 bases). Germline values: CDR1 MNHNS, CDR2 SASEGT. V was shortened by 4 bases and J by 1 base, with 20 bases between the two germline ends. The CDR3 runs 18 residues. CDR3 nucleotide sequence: TGTGCCAGCAGTGGCCCGACAGAGAGAGAACCGGCCAAAAACATTCAGTACTTC. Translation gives CASSGPTEREPAKNIQYF.

The CDR3 sequence: CASSLEVLAGRNIQYF. Here the CDR3 DNA reads TGTGCCAGCAGCTTGGAGGTTCTAGCGGGAAGAAACATTCAGTACTTC. V gene TRBV5-6 combines with J gene TRBJ2-4; 9 positions match TRBD2. This CDR3 is 16 amino acids long. Germline CDR1 reads SGHDT; CDR2 reads YYEEEE. The junction had 7 bases not matched to a gene; V was cut back by 0 bases and J by 6 bases.

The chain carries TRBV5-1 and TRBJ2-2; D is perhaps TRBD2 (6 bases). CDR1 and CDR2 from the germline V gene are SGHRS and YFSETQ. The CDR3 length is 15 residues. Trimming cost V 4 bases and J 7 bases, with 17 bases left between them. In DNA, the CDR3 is TGCGCCAGCAGCAGGGGACTTCCATCGGGCGGGGAGCTGTTTTTT. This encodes CASSRGLPSGGELFF.

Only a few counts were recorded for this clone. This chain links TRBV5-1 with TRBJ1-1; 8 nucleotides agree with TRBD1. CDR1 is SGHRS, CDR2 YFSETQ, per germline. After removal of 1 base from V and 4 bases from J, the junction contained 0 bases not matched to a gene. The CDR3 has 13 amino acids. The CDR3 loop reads CASSLQGATEAFF. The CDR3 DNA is TGCGCCAGCAGCTTGCAGGGGGCCACTGAAGCTTTCTTT.

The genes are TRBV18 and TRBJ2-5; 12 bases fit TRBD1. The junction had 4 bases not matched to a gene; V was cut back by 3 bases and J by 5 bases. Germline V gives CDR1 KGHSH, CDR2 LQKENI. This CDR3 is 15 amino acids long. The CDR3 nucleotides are TGTGCCAGCTCACCTGGGACAGGGGGCGGTGAGACCCAGTACTTC. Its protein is CASSPGTGGGETQYF.

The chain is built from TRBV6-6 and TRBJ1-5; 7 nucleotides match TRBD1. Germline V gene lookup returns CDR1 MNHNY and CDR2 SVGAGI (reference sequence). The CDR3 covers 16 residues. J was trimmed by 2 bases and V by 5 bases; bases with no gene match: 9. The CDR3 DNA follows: TGTGCCAGCAGTACAACAGGGGTCCGTGGCAATCAGCCCCAGCATTTT. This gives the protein CASSTTGVRGNQPQHF.

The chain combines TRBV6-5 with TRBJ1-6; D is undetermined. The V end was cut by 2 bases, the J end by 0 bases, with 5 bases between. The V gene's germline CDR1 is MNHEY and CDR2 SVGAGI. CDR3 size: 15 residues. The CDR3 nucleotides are TGTGCCAGCAGTTACGGCGGCTCCTATAATTCACCCCTCCACTTT. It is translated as CASSYGGSYNSPLHF.

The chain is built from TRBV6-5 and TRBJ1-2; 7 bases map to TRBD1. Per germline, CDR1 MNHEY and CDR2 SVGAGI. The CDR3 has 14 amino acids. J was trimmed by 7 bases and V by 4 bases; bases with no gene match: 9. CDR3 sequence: CASSFHRGRSGYTF. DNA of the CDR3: TGTGCCAGCAGTTTCCACAGGGGCAGGAGTGGCTACACCTTC.

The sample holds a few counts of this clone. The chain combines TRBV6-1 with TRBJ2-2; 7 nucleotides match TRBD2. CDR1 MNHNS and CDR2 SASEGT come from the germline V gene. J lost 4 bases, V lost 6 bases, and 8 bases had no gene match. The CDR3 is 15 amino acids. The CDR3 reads CASRGRALGTGELFF. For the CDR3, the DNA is TGTGCCAGCAGGGGGAGGGCCCTCGGCACCGGGGAGCTGTTTTTT.

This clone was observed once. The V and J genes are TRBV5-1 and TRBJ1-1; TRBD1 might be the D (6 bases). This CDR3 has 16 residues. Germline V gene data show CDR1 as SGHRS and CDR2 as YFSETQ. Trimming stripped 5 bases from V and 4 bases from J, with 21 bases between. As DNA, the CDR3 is TGCGCCAGCAGTTTTATCCGGGGGGCCGGAGGCACTGAAGCTTTCTTT. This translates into CASSFIRGAGGTEAFF.